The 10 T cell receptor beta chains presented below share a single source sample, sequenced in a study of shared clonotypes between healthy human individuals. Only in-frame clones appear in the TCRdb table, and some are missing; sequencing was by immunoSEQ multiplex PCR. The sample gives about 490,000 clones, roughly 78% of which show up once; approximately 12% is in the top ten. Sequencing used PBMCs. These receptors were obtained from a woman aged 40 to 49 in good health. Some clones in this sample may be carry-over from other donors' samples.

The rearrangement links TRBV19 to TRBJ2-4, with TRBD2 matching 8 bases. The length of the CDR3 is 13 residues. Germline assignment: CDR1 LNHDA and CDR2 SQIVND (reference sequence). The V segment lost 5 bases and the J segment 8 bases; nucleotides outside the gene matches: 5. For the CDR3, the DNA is TGTGCCAGTAGTCCCCCAGCGGGAGACATTCAGTACTTC. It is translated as CASSPPAGDIQYF.

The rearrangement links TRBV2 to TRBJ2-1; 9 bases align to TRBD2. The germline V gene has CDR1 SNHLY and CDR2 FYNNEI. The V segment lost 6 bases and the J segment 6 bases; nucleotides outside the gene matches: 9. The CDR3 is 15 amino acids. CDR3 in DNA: TGTGCCAGCAGGGGGGAGGCGGGAGGGATCAATGAGCAGTTCTTC. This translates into CASRGEAGGINEQFF.

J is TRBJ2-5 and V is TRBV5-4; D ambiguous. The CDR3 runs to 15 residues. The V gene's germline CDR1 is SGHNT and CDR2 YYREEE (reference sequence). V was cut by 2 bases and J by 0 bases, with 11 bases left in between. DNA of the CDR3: TGTGCCAGCAGCTTTAAGCAGGCCTACCAAGAGACCCAGTACTTC. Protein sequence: CASSFKQAYQETQYF.

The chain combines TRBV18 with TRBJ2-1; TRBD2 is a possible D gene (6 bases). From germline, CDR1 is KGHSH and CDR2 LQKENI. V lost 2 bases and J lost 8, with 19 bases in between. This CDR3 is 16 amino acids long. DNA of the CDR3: TGTGCCAGCTCACCAAGCGGACTAAGATTCGGCGATGAGCAGTTCTTC. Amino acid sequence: CASSPSGLRFGDEQFF.

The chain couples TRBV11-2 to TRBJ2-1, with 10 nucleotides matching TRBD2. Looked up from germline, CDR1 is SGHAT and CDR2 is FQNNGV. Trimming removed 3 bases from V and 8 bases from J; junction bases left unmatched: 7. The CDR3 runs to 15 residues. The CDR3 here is CASSLSGRASDEQFF. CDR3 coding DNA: TGTGCCAGCAGCTTGAGCGGGAGGGCCTCGGATGAGCAGTTCTTC. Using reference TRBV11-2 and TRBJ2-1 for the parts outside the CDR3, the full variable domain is EAGVAQSPRYKIIEKRQSVAFWCNPISGHATLYWYQQILGQGPKLLIQFQNNGVVDDSQLPKDRFSAERLKGVDSTLKIQPAKLEDSAVYLCASSLSGRASDEQFFGPGTRLTVL.

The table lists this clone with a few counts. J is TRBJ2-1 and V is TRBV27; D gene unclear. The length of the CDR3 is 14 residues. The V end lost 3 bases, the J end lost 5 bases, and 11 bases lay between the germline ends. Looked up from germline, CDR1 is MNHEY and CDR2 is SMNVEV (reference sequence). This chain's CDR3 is CASSFSDGNNEQFF. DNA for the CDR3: TGTGCCAGCAGTTTTTCGGACGGAAACAATGAGCAGTTCTTC.

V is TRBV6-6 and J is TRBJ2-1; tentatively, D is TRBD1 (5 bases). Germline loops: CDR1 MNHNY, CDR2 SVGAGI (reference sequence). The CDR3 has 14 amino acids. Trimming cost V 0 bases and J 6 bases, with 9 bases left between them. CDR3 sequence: CASSYSGRVNEQFF. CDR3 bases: TGTGCCAGCAGTTACTCGGGGCGCGTCAATGAGCAGTTCTTC.

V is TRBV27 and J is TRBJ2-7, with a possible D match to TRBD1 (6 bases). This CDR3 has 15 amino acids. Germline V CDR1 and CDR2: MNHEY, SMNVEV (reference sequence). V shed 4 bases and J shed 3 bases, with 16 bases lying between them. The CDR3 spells CASSSSWTDYYEQYF. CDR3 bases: TGTGCCAGCAGTTCCTCCTGGACAGATTACTACGAGCAGTACTTC.

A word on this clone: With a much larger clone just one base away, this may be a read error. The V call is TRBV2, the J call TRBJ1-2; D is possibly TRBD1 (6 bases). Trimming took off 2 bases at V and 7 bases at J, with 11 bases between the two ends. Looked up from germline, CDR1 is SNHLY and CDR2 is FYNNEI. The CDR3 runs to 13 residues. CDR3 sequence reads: CASSEYGGCGYTF. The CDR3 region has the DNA TGTGCCAGCAGTGAATACGGGGGCTGTGGCTACACCTTC.

DNA for the CDR3: TGCAGCGTTGAATGGGGGGGGAACACTGAAGCTTTCTTT. Translating gives CSVEWGGNTEAFF. The rearrangement links TRBV29-1 to TRBJ1-1; D possibly corresponds to TRBD1 (5 bases). CDR1 is SQVTM and CDR2 is ANQGSEA in the germline V gene. This CDR3 is built from 13 residues. V was cut by 2 bases and J by 1 base, with 8 bases left in between.